The rows below give T cell receptor beta chains drawn from one sample of a study of blood T cell repertoires in COVID-19. Assay: immunoSEQ multiplex PCR; the TCRdb copy retains only in-frame clones and omits some. Of about 110,000 clones listed, 81% were seen once; the top ten hold around 10%. Sequencing was performed on peripheral blood. The receptors were sampled from a woman between 65 and 79 years old with acute or convalescent COVID-19. Both conserved end residues are part of each CDR3. D genes are given only for firm matches. Only some rows state a clone size, as once, few, many or a class for expanded clones.

J: TRBJ1-4; D: -; size: -; V: TRBV5-1; CDR3: CASSLAGSGGVGEKLFF; DNA: TGCGCCAGCAGCTTGGCGGGATCGGGGGGCGTCGGTGAAAAACTGTTTTTT
J: TRBJ1-2; D: TRBD1; size: -; V: TRBV30; CDR3: CAWSGQGSTWGYTF; DNA: TGTGCCTGGAGTGGACAGGGATCAACCTGGGGCTACACCTTC
J: TRBJ2-5; D: -; size: -; V: TRBV21-1; CDR3: CASGSTSAVRAETQYF; DNA: TGTGCCAGCGGGTCCACTAGCGCGGTTCGGGCCGAGACCCAGTACTTC
J: TRBJ2-7; D: -; size: -; V: TRBV30; CDR3: CAGRGSGPYEQYF; DNA: TGTGCCGGAAGGGGAAGCGGGCCCTACGAGCAGTACTTC
J: TRBJ1-5; D: -; size: -; V: TRBV19; CDR3: CASSNSNSNQPQHF; DNA: TGTGCCAGTAGTAACAGTAATAGCAATCAGCCCCAGCATTTT
J: TRBJ1-1; D: TRBD1; size: -; V: TRBV7-2; CDR3: CASTWTGGTEAFF; DNA: TGTGCCAGCACCTGGACAGGGGGCACTGAAGCTTTCTTT
J: TRBJ2-2; D: TRBD1; size: -; V: TRBV19; CDR3: CASWTRDRGSGELFF; DNA: TGTGCCAGTTGGACCAGGGACAGGGGTTCCGGGGAGCTGTTTTTT
J: TRBJ2-3; D: TRBD2; size: -; V: TRBV24-1; CDR3: CATSEPTRTSGRAEADTQYF; DNA: TGTGCCACCAGTGAACCCACCCGGACTAGCGGGAGGGCCGAGGCAGATACGCAGTATTTT
J: TRBJ2-7; D: TRBD1; size: many; V: TRBV28; CDR3: CASSPVRNRGPYEQYF; DNA: TGTGCCAGCAGCCCGGTTCGGAACAGGGGTCCCTACGAGCAGTACTTC
J: TRBJ2-5; D: -; size: -; V: TRBV18; CDR3: CASSPRGDQETQYF; DNA: TGTGCCAGCTCACCACGGGGGGACCAAGAGACCCAGTACTTC
J: TRBJ1-5; D: -; size: once; V: TRBV30; CDR3: CAWSVMRTADYQPQHF; DNA: TGTGCCTGGAGTGTAATGAGGACAGCCGATTATCAGCCCCAGCATTTT
J: TRBJ2-7; D: -; size: -; V: TRBV5-1; CDR3: CASSLDGASAYEQYF; DNA: TGCGCCAGCAGCTTGGATGGGGCCTCGGCTTACGAGCAGTACTTC
J: TRBJ2-7; D: -; size: -; V: TRBV15; CDR3: CATSREGRGSLDGYEQYF; DNA: TGTGCCACCAGCAGAGAGGGCAGGGGAAGCCTCGACGGCTACGAGCAGTACTTC
J: TRBJ2-1; D: TRBD2; size: -; V: TRBV7-2; CDR3: CASSSPPGLAGVNEQFF; DNA: TGTGCCAGCAGCTCCCCCCCCGGGCTAGCGGGAGTCAATGAGCAGTTCTTC
J: TRBJ2-7; D: -; size: -; V: TRBV2; CDR3: CASSDRSGTLYYEQYF; DNA: TGTGCCAGCAGTGATAGGTCCGGGACATTATACTACGAGCAGTACTTC
J: TRBJ2-7; D: TRBD2; size: few; V: TRBV7-9; CDR3: CASSLGLAGEWEQYF; DNA: TGTGCCAGCAGCTTGGGACTAGCGGGAGAGTGGGAGCAGTACTTC
J: TRBJ2-5; D: -; size: -; V: TRBV19; CDR3: CASSGSQGETQYF; DNA: TGTGCCAGTAGTGGCTCGCAGGGGGAGACCCAGTACTTC
J: TRBJ2-5; D: -; size: -; V: TRBV11-2; CDR3: CASSRSGEETQYF; DNA: TGTGCCAGCAGCAGGTCAGGGGAAGAGACCCAGTACTTC
J: TRBJ2-7; D: -; size: -; V: TRBV10-3; CDR3: CAISEFRSYEQYF; DNA: TGTGCCATCAGTGAGTTCAGATCCTACGAGCAGTACTTC
J: TRBJ1-2; D: TRBD1; size: -; V: TRBV7-9; CDR3: CASSPQGVSYGYTF; DNA: TGTGCCAGCAGCCCCCAGGGGGTCAGCTATGGCTACACCTTC
J: TRBJ2-3; D: -; size: few; V: TRBV14; CDR3: CASSQGAPYTTDTQYF; DNA: TGTGCCAGCAGCCAGGGAGCCCCCTATACCACAGATACGCAGTATTTT
J: TRBJ2-1; D: -; size: -; V: TRBV7-2; CDR3: CASSLAGVSDEQFF; DNA: TGTGCCAGCAGCTTAGCGGGAGTTTCGGATGAGCAGTTCTTC
J: TRBJ2-7; D: -; size: -; V: TRBV18; CDR3: CASSPVGRGYEQYF; DNA: TGTGCCAGCTCACCCGTAGGCCGCGGCTACGAGCAGTACTTC
J: TRBJ1-6; D: -; size: -; V: TRBV12-5; CDR3: CASGPPGDGSPLHF; DNA: TGTGCTAGTGGTCCTCCAGGGGATGGCTCACCCCTCCACTTT
J: TRBJ1-4; D: -; size: -; V: TRBV7-9; CDR3: CASSPGHPREEKLFF; DNA: TGTGCCAGCAGCCCGGGACACCCTAGGGAGGAAAAACTGTTTTTT
J: TRBJ2-3; D: TRBD2; size: -; V: TRBV5-4; CDR3: CASSPLAGGTTDTQYF; DNA: TGTGCCAGCAGCCCCCTAGCGGGAGGAACCACAGATACGCAGTATTTT
J: TRBJ1-6; D: TRBD1; size: -; V: TRBV27; CDR3: CASPQRTGNSPLHF; DNA: TGTGCCAGCCCCCAACGGACAGGGAATTCACCCCTCCACTTT
J: TRBJ2-3; D: -; size: -; V: TRBV7-6; CDR3: CASSSISSTDTQYF; DNA: TGTGCCAGCAGCTCGATCAGTTCCACAGATACGCAGTATTTT
J: TRBJ1-4; D: -; size: -; V: TRBV5-5; CDR3: CASSFSYRAEKLFF; DNA: TGTGCCAGCAGCTTCTCTTACAGAGCCGAAAAACTGTTTTTT
J: TRBJ2-7; D: TRBD1; size: few; V: TRBV6-5; CDR3: CASSNPGQGNEQYF; DNA: TGTGCCAGCAGCAATCCGGGACAGGGAAACGAGCAGTACTTC
J: TRBJ1-2; D: TRBD1; size: -; V: TRBV19; CDR3: CASGPDRALSNYGYTF; DNA: TGTGCCAGTGGCCCGGACAGGGCCCTATCTAACTATGGCTACACCTTC
J: TRBJ1-1; D: -; size: once; V: TRBV5-1; CDR3: CASSLDGSVRNTEAFF; DNA: TGCGCCAGCAGCTTGGACGGGAGCGTACGGAACACTGAAGCTTTCTTT
J: TRBJ1-1; D: TRBD1; size: once; V: TRBV19; CDR3: CASSPTGVGTEAFF; DNA: TGTGCCAGTAGTCCCACAGGGGTGGGCACTGAAGCTTTCTTT
J: TRBJ2-1; D: TRBD2; size: -; V: TRBV10-2; CDR3: CASRAGGRAWNEQFF; DNA: TGCGCCAGCAGGGCGGGCGGGAGGGCCTGGAATGAGCAGTTCTTC
J: TRBJ2-2; D: TRBD2; size: -; V: TRBV19; CDR3: CASRLADNTGELFF; DNA: TGTGCCAGCAGACTAGCGGATAACACCGGGGAGCTGTTTTTT
J: TRBJ2-7; D: TRBD2; size: -; V: TRBV15; CDR3: CATSRDLLAGEEQYF; DNA: TGTGCCACCAGCAGAGATCTCCTAGCGGGAGAGGAGCAGTACTTC
J: TRBJ2-4; D: TRBD1; size: -; V: TRBV24-1; CDR3: CATSDPGTDKNIQYF; DNA: TGTGCCACCAGTGACCCCGGGACAGACAAAAACATTCAGTACTTC
J: TRBJ1-2; D: TRBD1; size: -; V: TRBV9; CDR3: CASSGRGRVGGYTF; DNA: TGTGCCAGCAGCGGCAGGGGGCGCGTGGGTGGCTACACCTTC
J: TRBJ1-3; D: -; size: -; V: TRBV19; CDR3: CASTQQGIYSGNTIYF; DNA: TGTGCCAGTACCCAACAGGGAATTTACTCTGGAAACACCATATATTTT
J: TRBJ2-2; D: TRBD2; size: -; V: TRBV9; CDR3: CASSAPGGGLQSGELFF; DNA: TGTGCCAGCAGCGCCCCCGGGGGGGGGCTGCAAAGCGGGGAGCTGTTTTTT
J: TRBJ2-5; D: TRBD2; size: -; V: TRBV7-2; CDR3: CASSLVVAGGRETQYF; DNA: TGTGCCAGCAGCTTAGTAGTAGCGGGGGGGCGGGAGACCCAGTACTTC